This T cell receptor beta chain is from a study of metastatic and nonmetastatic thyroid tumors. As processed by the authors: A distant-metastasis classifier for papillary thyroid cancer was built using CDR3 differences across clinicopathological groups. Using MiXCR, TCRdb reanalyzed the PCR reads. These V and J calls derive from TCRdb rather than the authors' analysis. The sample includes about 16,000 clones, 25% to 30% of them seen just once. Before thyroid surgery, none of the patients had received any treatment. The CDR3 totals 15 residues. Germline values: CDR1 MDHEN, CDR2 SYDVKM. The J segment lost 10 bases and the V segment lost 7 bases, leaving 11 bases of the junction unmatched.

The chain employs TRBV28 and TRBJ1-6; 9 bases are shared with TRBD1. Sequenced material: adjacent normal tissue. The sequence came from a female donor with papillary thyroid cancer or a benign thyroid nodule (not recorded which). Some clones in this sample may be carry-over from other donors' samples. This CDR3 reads CASTEWGTGRSPLHF. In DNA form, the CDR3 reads TGTGCCAGCACCGAGTGGGGGACAGGGCGCTCACCCCTCCACTTT.